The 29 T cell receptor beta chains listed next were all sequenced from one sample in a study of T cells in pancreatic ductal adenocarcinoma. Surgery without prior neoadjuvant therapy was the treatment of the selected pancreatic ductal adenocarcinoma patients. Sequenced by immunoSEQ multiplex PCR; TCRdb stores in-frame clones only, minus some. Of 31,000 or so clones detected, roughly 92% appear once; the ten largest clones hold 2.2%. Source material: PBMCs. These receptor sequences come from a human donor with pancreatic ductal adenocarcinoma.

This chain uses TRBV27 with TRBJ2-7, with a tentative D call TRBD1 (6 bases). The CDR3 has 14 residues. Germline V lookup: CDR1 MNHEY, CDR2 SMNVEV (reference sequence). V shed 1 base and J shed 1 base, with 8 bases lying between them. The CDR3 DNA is TGTGCCAGCAGTTTATGGGGGCCATCCTACGAGCAGTACTTC. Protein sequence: CASSLWGPSYEQYF.

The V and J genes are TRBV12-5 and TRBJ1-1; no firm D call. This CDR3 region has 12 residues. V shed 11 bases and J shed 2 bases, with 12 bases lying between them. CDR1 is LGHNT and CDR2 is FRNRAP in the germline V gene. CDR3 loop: CAGSLGNTEAFF. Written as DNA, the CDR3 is TGTGCTGGGTCCCTGGGAAACACTGAAGCTTTCTTT.

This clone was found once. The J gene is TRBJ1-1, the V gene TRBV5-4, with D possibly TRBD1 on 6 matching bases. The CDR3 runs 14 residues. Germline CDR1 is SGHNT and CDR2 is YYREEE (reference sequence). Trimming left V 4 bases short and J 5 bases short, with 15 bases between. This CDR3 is CASSIQGMRTEAFF. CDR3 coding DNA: TGTGCCAGCAGCATACAGGGCATGAGGACTGAAGCTTTCTTT.

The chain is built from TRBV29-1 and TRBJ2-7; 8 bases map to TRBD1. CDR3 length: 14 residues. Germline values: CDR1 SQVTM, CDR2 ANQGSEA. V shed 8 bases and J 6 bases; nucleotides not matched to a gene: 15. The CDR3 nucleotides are TGCAGCACCCGACAGGGGCTTTTAGGCACCGAGCAGTACTTC. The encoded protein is CSTRQGLLGTEQYF.

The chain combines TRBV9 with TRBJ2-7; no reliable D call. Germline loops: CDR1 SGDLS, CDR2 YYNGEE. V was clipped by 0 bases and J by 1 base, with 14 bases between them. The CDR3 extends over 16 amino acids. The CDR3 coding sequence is TGTGCCAGCAGCGTAGGTTGGTCAGTGGGGTCCTACGAGCAGTACTTC. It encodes CASSVGWSVGSYEQYF.

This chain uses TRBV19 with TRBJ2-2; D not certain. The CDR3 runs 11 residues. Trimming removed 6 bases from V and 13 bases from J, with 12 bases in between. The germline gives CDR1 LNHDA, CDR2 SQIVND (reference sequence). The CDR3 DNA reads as TGTGCCAGTAGGGCTCCCTTGGGGCTGTTTTTT. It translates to CASRAPLGLFF.

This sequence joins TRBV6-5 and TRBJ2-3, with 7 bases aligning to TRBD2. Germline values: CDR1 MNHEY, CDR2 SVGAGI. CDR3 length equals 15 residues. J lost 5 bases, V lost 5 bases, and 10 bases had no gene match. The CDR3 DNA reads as TGTGCCAGCAGTCTGGCGGGAGCGGCGGTAGATACGCAGTATTTT. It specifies CASSLAGAAVDTQYF.

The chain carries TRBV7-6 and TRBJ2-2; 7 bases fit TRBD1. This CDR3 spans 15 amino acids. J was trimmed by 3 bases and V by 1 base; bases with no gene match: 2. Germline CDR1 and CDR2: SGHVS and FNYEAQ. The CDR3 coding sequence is TGTGCCAGCAGCTTAGGCAGGGGGTACACCGGGGAGCTGTTTTTT. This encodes CASSLGRGYTGELFF.

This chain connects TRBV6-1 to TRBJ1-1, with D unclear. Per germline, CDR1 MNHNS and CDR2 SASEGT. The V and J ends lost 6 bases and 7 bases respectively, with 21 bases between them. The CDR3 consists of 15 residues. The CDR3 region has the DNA TGTGCCAGCAGCGCTTGGCTGAGAGAGAAAGTTGAAGCTTTCTTT. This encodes CASSAWLREKVEAFF.

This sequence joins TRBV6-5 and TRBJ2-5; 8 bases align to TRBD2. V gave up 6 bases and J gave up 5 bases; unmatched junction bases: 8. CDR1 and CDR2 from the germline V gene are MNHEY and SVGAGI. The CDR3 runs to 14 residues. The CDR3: CASRPGLARETQYF. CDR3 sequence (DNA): TGTGCCAGCAGGCCCGGACTAGCTAGGGAGACCCAGTACTTC.

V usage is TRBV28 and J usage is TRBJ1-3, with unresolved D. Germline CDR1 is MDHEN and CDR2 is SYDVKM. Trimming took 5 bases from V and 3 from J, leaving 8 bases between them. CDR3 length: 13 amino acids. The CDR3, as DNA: TGTGCCAGCAGTCTCCCATTTGGAAACACCATATATTTT. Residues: CASSLPFGNTIYF.

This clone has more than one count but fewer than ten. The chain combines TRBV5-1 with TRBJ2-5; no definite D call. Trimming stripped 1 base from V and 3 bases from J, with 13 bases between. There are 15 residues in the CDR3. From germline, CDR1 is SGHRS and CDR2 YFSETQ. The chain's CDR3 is CASSLLLAPEETQYF. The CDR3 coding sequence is TGCGCCAGCAGCTTGCTCCTGGCGCCTGAAGAGACCCAGTACTTC. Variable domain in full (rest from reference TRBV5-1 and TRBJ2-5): KAGVTQTPRYLIKTRGQQVTLSCSPISGHRSVSWYQQTPGQGLQFLFEYFSETQRNKGNFPGRFSGRQFSNSRSEMNVSTLELGDSALYLCASSLLLAPEETQYFGPGTRLLVL.

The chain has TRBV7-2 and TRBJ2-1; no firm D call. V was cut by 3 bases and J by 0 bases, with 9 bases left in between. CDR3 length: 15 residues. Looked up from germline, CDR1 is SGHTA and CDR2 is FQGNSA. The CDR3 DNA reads TGTGCCAGCAGCTTCATGAGATACTCCTACAATGAGCAGTTCTTC. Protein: CASSFMRYSYNEQFF.

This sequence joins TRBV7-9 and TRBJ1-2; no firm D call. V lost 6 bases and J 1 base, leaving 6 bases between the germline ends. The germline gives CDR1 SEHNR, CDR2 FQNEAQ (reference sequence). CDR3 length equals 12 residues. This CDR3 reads CASSPGNYGYTF. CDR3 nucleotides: TGTGCCAGCAGTCCGGGTAACTATGGCTACACCTTC.

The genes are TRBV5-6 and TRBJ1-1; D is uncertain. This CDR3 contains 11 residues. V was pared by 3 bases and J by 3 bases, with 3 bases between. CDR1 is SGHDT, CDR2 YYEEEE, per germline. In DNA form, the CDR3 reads TGTGCCAGCAGCTGGGACACTGAAGCTTTCTTT. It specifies CASSWDTEAFF.

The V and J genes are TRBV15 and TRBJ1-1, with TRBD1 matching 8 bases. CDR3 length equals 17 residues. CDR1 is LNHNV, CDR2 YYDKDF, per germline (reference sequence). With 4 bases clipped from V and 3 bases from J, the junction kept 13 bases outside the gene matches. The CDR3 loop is CATSTSDRDTSDTEAFF. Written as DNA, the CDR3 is TGTGCCACCAGCACGTCGGACAGGGACACCTCCGACACTGAAGCTTTCTTT.

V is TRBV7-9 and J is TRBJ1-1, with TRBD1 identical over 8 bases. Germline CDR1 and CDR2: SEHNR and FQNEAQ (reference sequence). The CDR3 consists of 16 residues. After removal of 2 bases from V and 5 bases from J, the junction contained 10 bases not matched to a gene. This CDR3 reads CASSLMRQGFSTEAFF. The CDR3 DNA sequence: TGTGCCAGCAGCTTAATGAGACAGGGGTTTAGTACTGAAGCTTTCTTT.

The CDR3 sequence is CASSPRVGIREETQYF. DNA for the CDR3: TGCGCCAGCAGCCCCAGGGTGGGAATTCGGGAAGAGACCCAGTACTTC. The chain carries TRBV5-1 and TRBJ2-5, with TRBD1 as a possible D gene (5 bases). Germline CDR1 and CDR2: SGHRS and YFSETQ. The CDR3 extends over 16 amino acids. V lost 4 bases to trimming and J lost 3 bases, with 19 bases between them.

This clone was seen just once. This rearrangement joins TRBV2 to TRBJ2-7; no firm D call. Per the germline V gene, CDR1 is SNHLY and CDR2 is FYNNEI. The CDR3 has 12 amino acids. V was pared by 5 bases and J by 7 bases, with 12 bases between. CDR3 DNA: TGTGCCAGCAGTAAGGACCTCGGGGAGCAGTACTTC. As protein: CASSKDLGEQYF.

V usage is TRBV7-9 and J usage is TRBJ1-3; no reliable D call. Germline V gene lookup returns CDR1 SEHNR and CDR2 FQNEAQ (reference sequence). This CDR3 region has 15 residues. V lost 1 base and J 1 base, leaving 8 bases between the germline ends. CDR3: CASSLVGESGNTIYF. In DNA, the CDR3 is TGTGCCAGCAGCTTAGTGGGAGAATCTGGAAACACCATATATTTT.

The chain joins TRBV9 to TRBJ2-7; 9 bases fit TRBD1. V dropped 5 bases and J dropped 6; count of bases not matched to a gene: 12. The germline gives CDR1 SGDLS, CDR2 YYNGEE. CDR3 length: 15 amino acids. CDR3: CASSASGQGTGEQYF. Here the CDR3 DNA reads TGTGCCAGCAGTGCCTCGGGACAGGGTACCGGCGAGCAGTACTTC.

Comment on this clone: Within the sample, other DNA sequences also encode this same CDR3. Written as DNA, the CDR3 is TGTGCCAGCTCACGGGGGGGGAACACTGAAGCTTTCTTT. Its translation: CASSRGGNTEAFF. The chain couples TRBV18 to TRBJ1-1; D possibly corresponds to TRBD1 (5 bases). The CDR3 runs to 13 residues. Germline V gene sequence: CDR1 KGHSH, CDR2 LQKENI. Trimming pared 4 bases from V and 1 base from J, leaving 7 bases between.

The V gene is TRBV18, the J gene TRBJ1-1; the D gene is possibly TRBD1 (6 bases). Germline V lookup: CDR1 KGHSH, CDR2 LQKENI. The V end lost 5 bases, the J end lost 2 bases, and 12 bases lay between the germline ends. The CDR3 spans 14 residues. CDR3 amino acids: CASSGQGLNTEAFF. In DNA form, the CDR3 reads TGTGCCAGCTCAGGCCAGGGGCTTAACACTGAAGCTTTCTTT. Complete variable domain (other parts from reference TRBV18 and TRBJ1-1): NAGVMQNPRHLVRRRGQEARLRCSPMKGHSHVYWYRQLPEEGLKFMVYLQKENIIDESGMPKERFSAEFPKEGPSILRIQQVVRGDSAAYFCASSGQGLNTEAFFGQGTRLTVV.

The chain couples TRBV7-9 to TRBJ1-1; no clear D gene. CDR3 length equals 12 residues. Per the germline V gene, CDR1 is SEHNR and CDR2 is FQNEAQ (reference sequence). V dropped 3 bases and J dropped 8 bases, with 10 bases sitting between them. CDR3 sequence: CASSLEAPEAFF. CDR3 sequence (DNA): TGTGCCAGCAGCTTGGAGGCCCCAGAAGCTTTCTTT.

The CDR3 nucleotides are TGTGCCAGCAGCTTGGGAGTCTCTGTGGATGAGCAGTTCTTC. Translating gives CASSLGVSVDEQFF. The chain has TRBV5-8 and TRBJ2-1; D is unresolved. Trimming shortened V by 0 bases and J by 8 bases, and 12 bases separated the two germline ends. The CDR3 is 14 amino acids. The V gene's germline CDR1 is SGHTS and CDR2 YDEGEE.

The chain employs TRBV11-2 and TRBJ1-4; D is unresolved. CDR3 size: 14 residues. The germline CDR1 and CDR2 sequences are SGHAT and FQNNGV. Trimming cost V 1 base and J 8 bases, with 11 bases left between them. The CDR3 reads CASSLAQVEEKLFF. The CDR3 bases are TGTGCCAGCAGCTTAGCTCAGGTCGAAGAAAAACTGTTTTTT.

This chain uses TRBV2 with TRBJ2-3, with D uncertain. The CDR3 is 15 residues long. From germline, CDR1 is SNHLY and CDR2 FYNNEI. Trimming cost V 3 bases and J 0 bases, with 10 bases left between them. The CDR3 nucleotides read TGTGCCAGCAGTGACATCACAGCTAGCACAGATACGCAGTATTTT. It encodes CASSDITASTDTQYF.

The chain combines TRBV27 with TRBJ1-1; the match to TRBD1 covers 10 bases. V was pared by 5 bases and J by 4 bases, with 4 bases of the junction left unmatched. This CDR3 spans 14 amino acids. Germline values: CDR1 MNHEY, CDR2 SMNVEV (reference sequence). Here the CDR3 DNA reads TGTGCCAGCAGTAGACAGGGGGCTATCACTGAAGCTTTCTTT. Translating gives CASSRQGAITEAFF.

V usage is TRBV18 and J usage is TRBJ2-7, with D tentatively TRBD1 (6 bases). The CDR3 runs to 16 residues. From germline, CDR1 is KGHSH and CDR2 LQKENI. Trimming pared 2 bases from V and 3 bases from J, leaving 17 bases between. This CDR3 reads CASSPGQGLPGYEQYF. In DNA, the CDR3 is TGTGCCAGCTCACCAGGGCAGGGGCTCCCCGGCTACGAGCAGTACTTC.